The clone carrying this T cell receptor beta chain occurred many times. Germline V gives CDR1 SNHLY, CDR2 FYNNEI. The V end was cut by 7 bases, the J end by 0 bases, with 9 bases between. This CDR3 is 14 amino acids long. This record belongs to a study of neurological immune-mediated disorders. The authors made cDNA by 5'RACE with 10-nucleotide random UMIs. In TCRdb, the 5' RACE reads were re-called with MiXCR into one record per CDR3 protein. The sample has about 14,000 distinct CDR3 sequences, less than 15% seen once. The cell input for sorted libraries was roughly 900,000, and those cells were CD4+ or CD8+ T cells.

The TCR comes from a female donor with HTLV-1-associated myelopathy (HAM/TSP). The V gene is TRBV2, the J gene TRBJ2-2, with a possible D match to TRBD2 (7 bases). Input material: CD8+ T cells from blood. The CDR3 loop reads CASKGGANTGELFF. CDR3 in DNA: TGTGCCAGCAAGGGGGGGGCGAACACCGGGGAGCTGTTTTTT.